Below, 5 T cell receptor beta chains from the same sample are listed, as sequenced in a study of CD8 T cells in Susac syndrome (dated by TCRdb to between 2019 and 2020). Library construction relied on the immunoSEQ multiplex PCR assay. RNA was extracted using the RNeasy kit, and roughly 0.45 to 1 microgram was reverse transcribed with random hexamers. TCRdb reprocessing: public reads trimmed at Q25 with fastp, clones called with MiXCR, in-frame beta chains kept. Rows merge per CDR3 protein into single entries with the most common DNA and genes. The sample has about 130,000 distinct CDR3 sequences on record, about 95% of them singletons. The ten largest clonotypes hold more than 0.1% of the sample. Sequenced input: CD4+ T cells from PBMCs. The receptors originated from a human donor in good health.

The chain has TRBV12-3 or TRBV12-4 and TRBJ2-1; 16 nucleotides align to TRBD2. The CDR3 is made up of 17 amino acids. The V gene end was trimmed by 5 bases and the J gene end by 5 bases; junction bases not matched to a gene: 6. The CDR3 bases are TGTGCCAGCAGTCCCGGGACTAGCGGGAGGGGTGACAATGAGCAGTTCTTC. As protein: CASSPGTSGRGDNEQFF.

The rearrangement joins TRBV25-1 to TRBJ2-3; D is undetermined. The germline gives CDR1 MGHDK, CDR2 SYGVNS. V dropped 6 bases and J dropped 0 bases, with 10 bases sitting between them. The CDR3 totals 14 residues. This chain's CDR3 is CASSPRLSTDTQYF. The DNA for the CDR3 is TGTGCCAGCAGCCCCAGACTTAGCACAGATACGCAGTATTTT.

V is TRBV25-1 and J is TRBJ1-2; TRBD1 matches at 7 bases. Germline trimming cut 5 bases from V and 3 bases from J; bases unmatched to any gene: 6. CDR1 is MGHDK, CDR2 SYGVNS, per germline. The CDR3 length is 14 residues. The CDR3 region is CASSQAGGDYGYTF. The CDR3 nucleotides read TGTGCCAGCAGTCAGGCAGGGGGGGACTATGGCTACACCTTC.

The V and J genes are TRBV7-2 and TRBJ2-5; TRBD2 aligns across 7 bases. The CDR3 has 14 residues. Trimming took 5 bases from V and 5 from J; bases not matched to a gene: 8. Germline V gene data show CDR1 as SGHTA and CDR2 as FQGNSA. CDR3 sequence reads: CASSPLVSGETQYF. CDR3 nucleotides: TGTGCCAGCAGCCCCCTGGTTAGCGGGGAGACCCAGTACTTC.

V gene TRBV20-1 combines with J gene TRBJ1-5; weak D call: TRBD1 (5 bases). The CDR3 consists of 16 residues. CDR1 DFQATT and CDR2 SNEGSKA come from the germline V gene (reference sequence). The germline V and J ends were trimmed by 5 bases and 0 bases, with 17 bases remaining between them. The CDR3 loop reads CSAWGSPQYSNQPQHF. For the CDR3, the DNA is TGCAGTGCTTGGGGCAGTCCCCAATATAGCAATCAGCCCCAGCATTTT.